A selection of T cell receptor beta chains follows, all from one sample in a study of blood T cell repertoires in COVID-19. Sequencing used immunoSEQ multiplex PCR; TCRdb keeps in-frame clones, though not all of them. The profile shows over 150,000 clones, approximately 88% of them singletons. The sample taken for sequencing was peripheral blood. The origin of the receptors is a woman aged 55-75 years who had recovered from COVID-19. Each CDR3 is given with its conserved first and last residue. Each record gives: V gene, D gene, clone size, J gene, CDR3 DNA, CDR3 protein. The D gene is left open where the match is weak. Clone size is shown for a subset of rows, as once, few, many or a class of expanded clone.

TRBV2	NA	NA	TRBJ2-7	TGTGCCAGCACCCCAGGGGCAGTCTTTAGCTCCTACGAGCAGTACTTC	CASTPGAVFSSYEQYF
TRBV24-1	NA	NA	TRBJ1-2	TGTGCCACCAGTGATTGGGGGGACCGCGGTGGCTACACCTTC	CATSDWGDRGGYTF
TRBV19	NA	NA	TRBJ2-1	TGTGCCAGTAGTATAGCGGGGGTGAACAATGAGCAGTTCTTC	CASSIAGVNNEQFF
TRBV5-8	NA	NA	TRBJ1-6	TGTGCCAGCAGCTTTCGGGAGAATTCACCCCTCCACTTT	CASSFRENSPLHF
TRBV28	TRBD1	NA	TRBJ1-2	TGTGCCAGCAGTCTCCACGGACAGGGCCCCTATTTCTACACCTTC	CASSLHGQGPYFYTF
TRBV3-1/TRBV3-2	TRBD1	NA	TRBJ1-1	TGTGCCAGCAGCCAAGTACGGGCAGGGGGCGGAGAAGCTTTCTTT	CASSQVRAGGGEAFF
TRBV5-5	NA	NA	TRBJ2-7	TGTGCCAGCAGCGCGTTGACAGGCAACGAGCAGTACTTC	CASSALTGNEQYF
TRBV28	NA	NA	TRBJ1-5	TGTGCCAGCCAGGGGTTAGGGCAGCCCCAGCATTTT	CASQGLGQPQHF
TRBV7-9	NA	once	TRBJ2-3	TGTGCCAGCAGCTTAGAACACACAGATACGCAGTATTTT	CASSLEHTDTQYF
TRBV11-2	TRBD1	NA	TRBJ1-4	TGTGCCAGCAGCCACCCAGGGGGCGGTAATGAAAAACTGTTTTTT	CASSHPGGGNEKLFF
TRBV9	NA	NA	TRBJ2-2	TGTGCCAGCAGCCCCCATCCGAACACCGGGGAGCTGTTTTTT	CASSPHPNTGELFF
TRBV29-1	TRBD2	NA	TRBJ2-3	TGCAGCGTTGGTAGTGCGGGGGGGGATACGCAGTATTTT	CSVGSAGGDTQYF
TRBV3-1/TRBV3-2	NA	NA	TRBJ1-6	TGTGCCAGCAGCCTCGACAGACGCCGCCTCCACTTT	CASSLDRRRLHF
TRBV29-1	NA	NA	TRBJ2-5	TGCAGCGTTGAACCGTCGGGAGAGACCCAGTACTTC	CSVEPSGETQYF
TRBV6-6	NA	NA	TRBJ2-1	TGTGCCAGCAGTACCCGGGACTCCCCCTCCTACAATGAGCAGTTCTTC	CASSTRDSPSYNEQFF
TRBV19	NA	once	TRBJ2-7	TGTGCCAGTAGTATAGATCGTCTCGGCGGGCTGGACGAGCAGTACTTC	CASSIDRLGGLDEQYF
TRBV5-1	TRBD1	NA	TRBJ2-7	TGCGCCAGCAGCTTGGTGAGGGACAGTCCCTACGAGCAGTACTTC	CASSLVRDSPYEQYF
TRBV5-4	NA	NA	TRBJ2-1	TGTGCCAGCAGACCCGGAGGGGCGGGGAGCTCCTACAATGAGCAGTTCTTC	CASRPGGAGSSYNEQFF
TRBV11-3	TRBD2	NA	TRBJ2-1	TGTGCCAGCAGCCCAGGCCGCGGGGGGGCCGAAAATGAGCAGTTCTTC	CASSPGRGGAENEQFF
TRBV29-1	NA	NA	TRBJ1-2	TGCAGCGTTATGGGGCCAAACTATGGCTACACCTTC	CSVMGPNYGYTF
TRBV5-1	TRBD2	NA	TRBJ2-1	TGCGCCAGCAGCCCCCCCTTGCTAGCGGGGGGCCAAAATGAGCAGTTCTTC	CASSPPLLAGGQNEQFF
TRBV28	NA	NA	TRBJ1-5	TGTGCCAGCAGTTTTTGGACAGCCAATCAGCCCCAGCATTTT	CASSFWTANQPQHF
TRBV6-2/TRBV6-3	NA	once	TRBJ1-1	TGTGCCAGCAGTGACCCTCGGAGTGAAGCTTTCTTT	CASSDPRSEAFF
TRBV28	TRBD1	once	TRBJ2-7	TGTGCCAGCAGGTCCCAGGGGGCCACGTACGAGCAGTACTTC	CASRSQGATYEQYF
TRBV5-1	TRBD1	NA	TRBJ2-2	TGCGCCAGCAGCTTGGCGTGGGACAGGGGCGCCGGGGAGCTGTTTTTT	CASSLAWDRGAGELFF
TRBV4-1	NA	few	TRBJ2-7	TGCGCCAGCAGCCAACAGCGGGCTTTCGGCCACGAGCAGTACTTC	CASSQQRAFGHEQYF
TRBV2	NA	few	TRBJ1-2	TGTGCCAGCAGTGCCCGCGGGGGCACCAACTATGGCTACACCTTC	CASSARGGTNYGYTF
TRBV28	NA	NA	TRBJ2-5	TGTGCCAGCAGACTTTCTCAGGGTAAAGAGACCCAGTACTTC	CASRLSQGKETQYF
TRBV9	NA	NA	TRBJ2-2	TGTGCCAGCAGCGTAGCTATAAACACCGGGGAGCTGTTTTTT	CASSVAINTGELFF
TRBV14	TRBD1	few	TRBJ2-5	TGTGCCAGCAGCCCGCGGACAGGGCTCGAGACCCAGTACTTC	CASSPRTGLETQYF
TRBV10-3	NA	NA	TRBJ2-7	TGTGCCATCAGTGGTGGGGGGAATGGCTACGAGCAGTACTTC	CAISGGGNGYEQYF
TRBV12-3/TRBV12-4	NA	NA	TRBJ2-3	TGTGCCAGCGCTGGGGGGGGGCCCGATACGCAGTATTTT	CASAGGGPDTQYF
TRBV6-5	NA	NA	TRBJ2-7	TGTGCCAGCGGCGTGTGGGCCGGCTACGAGCAGTACTTC	CASGVWAGYEQYF
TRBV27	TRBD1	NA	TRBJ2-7	TGTGCCAGCAGTTTAAGTGGGACAGGGCGCGAGCAGTACTTC	CASSLSGTGREQYF
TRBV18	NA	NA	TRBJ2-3	TGTGCCAGCTCTCGGCAGGGGTTTAGCACAGATACGCAGTATTTT	CASSRQGFSTDTQYF
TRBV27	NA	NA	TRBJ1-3	TGTGCCAGCAGTTTAGGACAGCCCTCTTCTGGAAACACCATATATTTT	CASSLGQPSSGNTIYF
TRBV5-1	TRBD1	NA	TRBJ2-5	TGCGCCAGCAGCTTGGGCAGGGGGCAGGAGACCCAGTACTTC	CASSLGRGQETQYF
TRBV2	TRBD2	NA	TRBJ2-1	TGTGCCAGCACCACCGGGACTAGGGGTAACAATGAGCAGTTCTTC	CASTTGTRGNNEQFF
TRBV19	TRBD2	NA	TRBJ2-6	TGTGCCAGTAGTCCGGGGGGCTCTGGGGCCAACGTCCTGACTTTC	CASSPGGSGANVLTF
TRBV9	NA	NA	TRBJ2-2	TGTGCCAGCAGCGGAGGCCCTTTTGGAACGAACACCGGGGAGCTGTTTTTT	CASSGGPFGTNTGELFF
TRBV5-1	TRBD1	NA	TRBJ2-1	TGCGCCAGCAGGCGGCAGGGGGCTGACAATGAGCAGTTCTTC	CASRRQGADNEQFF
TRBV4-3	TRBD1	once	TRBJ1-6	TGCGCCAGCAGCCGAAATACAGGGGGTGGTAATTCACCCCTCCACTTT	CASSRNTGGGNSPLHF
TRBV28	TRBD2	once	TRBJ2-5	TGTGCCAGCAGTTCCCCGGGACTACAAGAGACCCAGTACTTC	CASSSPGLQETQYF
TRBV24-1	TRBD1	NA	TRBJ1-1	TGTGCCACCCCCTACAGGGGCATGAACACTGAAGCTTTCTTT	CATPYRGMNTEAFF
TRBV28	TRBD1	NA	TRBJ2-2	TGTGCCAGCCGGACAGGGGGGACCGGGGAGCTGTTTTTT	CASRTGGTGELFF
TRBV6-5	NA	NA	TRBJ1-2	TGTGCCAGCAGGTGGGACATTGGTAACTATGGCTACACCTTC	CASRWDIGNYGYTF
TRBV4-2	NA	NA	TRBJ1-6	TGTGCCAGCAGCCAAGCCGAAGCAGGGCTCAATTCACCCCTCCACTTT	CASSQAEAGLNSPLHF
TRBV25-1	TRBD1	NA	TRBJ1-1	TGTGCCAGCAGTGAACAACAGGGGAAGAATGCTTTCTTT	CASSEQQGKNAFF
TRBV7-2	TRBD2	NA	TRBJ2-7	TGTGCCAGCAGCCCTTGGGCTAGCGGGGGGGCTCCCTACGAGCAGTACTTC	CASSPWASGGAPYEQYF
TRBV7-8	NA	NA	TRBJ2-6	TGTGCCAGCAGCTTAGTACGGGCTGGGGCCAACGTCCTGACTTTC	CASSLVRAGANVLTF